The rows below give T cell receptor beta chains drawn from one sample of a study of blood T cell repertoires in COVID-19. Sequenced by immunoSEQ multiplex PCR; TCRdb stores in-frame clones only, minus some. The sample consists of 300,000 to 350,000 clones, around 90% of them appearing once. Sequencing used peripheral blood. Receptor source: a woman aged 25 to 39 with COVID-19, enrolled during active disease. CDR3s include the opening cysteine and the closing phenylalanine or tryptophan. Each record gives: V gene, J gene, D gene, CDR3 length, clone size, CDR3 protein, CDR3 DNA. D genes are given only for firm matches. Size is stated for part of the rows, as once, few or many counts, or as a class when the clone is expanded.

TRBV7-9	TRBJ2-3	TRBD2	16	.	CASSLGLADLTDTQYF	TGTGCCAGCAGCTTAGGCCTAGCGGACCTCACAGATACGCAGTATTTT
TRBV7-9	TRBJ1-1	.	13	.	CASSLTQGSEAFF	TGTGCCAGCAGCTTAACCCAGGGGAGTGAAGCTTTCTTT
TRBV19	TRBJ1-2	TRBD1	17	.	CASSNRGQGRLNYGYTF	TGTGCCAGTAGTAACCGGGGACAGGGGCGACTCAACTATGGCTACACCTTC
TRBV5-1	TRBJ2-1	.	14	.	CASSFSPLNNEQFF	TGCGCCAGCAGCTTTAGCCCTTTGAACAATGAGCAGTTCTTC
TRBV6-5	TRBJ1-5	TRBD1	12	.	CASKTGSQPQHF	TGTGCCAGCAAGACAGGGTCTCAGCCCCAGCATTTT
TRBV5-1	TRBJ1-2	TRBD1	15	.	CASSLGQGAHYGYTF	TGCGCCAGCAGCTTGGGCCAGGGGGCCCACTATGGCTACACCTTC
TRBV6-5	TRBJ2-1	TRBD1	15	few	CASSPHRDRSREQFF	TGTGCCAGCAGTCCGCACCGGGACAGGTCTCGTGAGCAGTTCTTC
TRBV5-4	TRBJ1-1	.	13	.	CASSNIGGTEAFF	TGTGCCAGCAGCAACATCGGGGGGACTGAAGCTTTCTTT
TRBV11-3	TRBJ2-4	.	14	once	CASSRGRAGDIQYF	TGTGCCAGCAGCCGGGGGCGGGCGGGGGACATTCAGTACTTC
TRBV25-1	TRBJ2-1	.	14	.	CASSAAEGPGEQFF	TGTGCCAGCAGTGCCGCGGAGGGGCCGGGTGAGCAGTTCTTC
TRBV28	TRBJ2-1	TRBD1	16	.	CASSQNRGLRYNEQFF	TGTGCCAGCAGCCAAAACAGGGGTTTACGATACAATGAGCAGTTCTTC
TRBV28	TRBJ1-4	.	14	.	CASSLLSGNEKLFF	TGTGCCAGCAGTTTACTCTCCGGTAATGAAAAACTGTTTTTT
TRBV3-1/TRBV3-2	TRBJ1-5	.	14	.	CASSQDWANQPQHF	TGTGCCAGCAGCCAAGATTGGGCAAATCAGCCCCAGCATTTT
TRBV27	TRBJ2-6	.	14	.	CASSFNSGANVLTF	TGTGCCAGCAGTTTTAACTCTGGGGCCAACGTCCTGACTTTC
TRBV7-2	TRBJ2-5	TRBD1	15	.	CASSPRTGLQETQYF	TGTGCCAGCAGCCCCCGGACAGGGCTACAAGAGACCCAGTACTTC
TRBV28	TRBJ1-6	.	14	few	CAIPWGELSSPLHF	TGTGCCATCCCTTGGGGGGAGCTTAGTTCACCCCTCCACTTT
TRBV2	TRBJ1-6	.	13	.	CARADSQNSPLHF	TGTGCCAGGGCGGACAGTCAAAATTCACCCCTCCACTTT
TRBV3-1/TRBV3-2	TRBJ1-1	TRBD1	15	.	CASSQATGGIGGAFF	TGTGCCAGCAGCCAAGCCACAGGGGGCATAGGTGGAGCTTTCTTT
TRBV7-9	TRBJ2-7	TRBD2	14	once	CASSPREGFSEQYF	TGTGCCAGCAGCCCGCGGGAGGGGTTCTCCGAGCAGTACTTC
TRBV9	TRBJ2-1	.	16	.	CASSPASQSSYNEQFF	TGTGCCAGCAGCCCGGCTAGCCAGAGCTCCTACAATGAGCAGTTCTTC
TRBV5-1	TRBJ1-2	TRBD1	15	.	CASSLTGGASYGYTF	TGCGCCAGCAGCTTGACAGGGGGCGCGTCCTATGGCTACACCTTC
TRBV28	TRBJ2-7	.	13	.	CASSFGQTYEQYF	TGTGCCAGCAGTTTTGGACAGACCTACGAGCAGTACTTC
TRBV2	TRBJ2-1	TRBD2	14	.	CASNPPSGYNEQFF	TGTGCCAGCAACCCGCCTAGCGGATACAATGAGCAGTTCTTC
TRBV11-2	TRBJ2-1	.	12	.	CASSLVGLGGFF	TGTGCCAGCAGCTTAGTAGGTCTAGGGGGGTTCTTC
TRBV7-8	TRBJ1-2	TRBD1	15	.	CASSLISGGTYGYTF	TGTGCCAGCAGCTTAATTTCAGGGGGAACATATGGCTACACCTTC
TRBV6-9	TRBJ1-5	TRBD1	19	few	CASSSTLDREDCGNQPQHF	TGTGCCAGCAGTTCTACCCTAGACAGGGAAGACTGCGGCAATCAGCCCCAGCATTTT
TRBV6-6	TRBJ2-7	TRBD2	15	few	CASSYPLAGEDEQYF	TGTGCCAGCAGTTACCCCCTAGCGGGAGAGGACGAGCAGTACTTC
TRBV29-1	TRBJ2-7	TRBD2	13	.	CSVLTSGRYEQYF	TGCAGCGTCCTGACTAGCGGGAGATACGAGCAGTACTTC
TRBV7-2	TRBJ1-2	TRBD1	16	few	CASSLAGTGNPYGYTF	TGTGCCAGCAGCTTAGCGGGGACAGGGAACCCCTATGGCTACACCTTC
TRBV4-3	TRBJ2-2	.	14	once	CASSQDRGSGELFF	TGCGCCAGCAGCCAAGATCGGGGGTCCGGGGAGCTGTTTTTT
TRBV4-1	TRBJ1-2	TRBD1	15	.	CASSQVGTGPYGYTF	TGCGCCAGCAGCCAAGTCGGGACAGGTCCCTATGGCTACACCTTC
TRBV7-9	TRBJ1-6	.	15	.	CASSPPGFYNSPLHF	TGTGCCAGCAGCCCTCCGGGATTCTATAATTCACCCCTCCACTTT
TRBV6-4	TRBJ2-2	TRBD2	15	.	CASSELAGNTGELFF	TGTGCCAGCAGTGAACTAGCGGGGAACACCGGGGAGCTGTTTTTT
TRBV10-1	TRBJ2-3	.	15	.	CASSDGGGSTDTQYF	TGCGCCAGCAGTGACGGCGGCGGAAGCACAGATACGCAGTATTTT
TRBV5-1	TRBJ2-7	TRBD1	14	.	CASSPGQGAWEQYF	TGCGCCAGCAGCCCGGGACAGGGGGCGTGGGAGCAGTACTTC
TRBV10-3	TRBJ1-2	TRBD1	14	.	CAISETGENGGYTF	TGTGCCATCAGCGAGACAGGGGAGAATGGTGGCTACACCTTC
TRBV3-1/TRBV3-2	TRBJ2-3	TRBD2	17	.	CASSQESSGSRRDTQYF	TGTGCCAGCAGCCAAGAGAGCAGCGGGAGCCGGAGAGATACGCAGTATTTT
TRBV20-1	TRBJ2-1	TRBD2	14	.	CSASRPSGSYEQFF	TGCAGTGCTAGTAGGCCTAGCGGGAGCTATGAGCAGTTCTTC